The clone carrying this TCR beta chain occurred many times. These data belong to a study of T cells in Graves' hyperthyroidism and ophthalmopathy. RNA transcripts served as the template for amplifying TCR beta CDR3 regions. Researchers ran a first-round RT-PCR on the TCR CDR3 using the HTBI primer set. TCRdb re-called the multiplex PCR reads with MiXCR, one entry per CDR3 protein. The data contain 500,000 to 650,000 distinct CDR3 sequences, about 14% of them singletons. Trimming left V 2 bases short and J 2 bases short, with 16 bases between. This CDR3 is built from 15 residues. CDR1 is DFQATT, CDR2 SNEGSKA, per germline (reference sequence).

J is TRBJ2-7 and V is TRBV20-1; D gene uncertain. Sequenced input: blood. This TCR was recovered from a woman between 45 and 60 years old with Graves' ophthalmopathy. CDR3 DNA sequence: TGCAGTGCTAGACCTCATGAGATAGGTCCCTACGAGCAGTACTTC. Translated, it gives CSARPHEIGPYEQYF.